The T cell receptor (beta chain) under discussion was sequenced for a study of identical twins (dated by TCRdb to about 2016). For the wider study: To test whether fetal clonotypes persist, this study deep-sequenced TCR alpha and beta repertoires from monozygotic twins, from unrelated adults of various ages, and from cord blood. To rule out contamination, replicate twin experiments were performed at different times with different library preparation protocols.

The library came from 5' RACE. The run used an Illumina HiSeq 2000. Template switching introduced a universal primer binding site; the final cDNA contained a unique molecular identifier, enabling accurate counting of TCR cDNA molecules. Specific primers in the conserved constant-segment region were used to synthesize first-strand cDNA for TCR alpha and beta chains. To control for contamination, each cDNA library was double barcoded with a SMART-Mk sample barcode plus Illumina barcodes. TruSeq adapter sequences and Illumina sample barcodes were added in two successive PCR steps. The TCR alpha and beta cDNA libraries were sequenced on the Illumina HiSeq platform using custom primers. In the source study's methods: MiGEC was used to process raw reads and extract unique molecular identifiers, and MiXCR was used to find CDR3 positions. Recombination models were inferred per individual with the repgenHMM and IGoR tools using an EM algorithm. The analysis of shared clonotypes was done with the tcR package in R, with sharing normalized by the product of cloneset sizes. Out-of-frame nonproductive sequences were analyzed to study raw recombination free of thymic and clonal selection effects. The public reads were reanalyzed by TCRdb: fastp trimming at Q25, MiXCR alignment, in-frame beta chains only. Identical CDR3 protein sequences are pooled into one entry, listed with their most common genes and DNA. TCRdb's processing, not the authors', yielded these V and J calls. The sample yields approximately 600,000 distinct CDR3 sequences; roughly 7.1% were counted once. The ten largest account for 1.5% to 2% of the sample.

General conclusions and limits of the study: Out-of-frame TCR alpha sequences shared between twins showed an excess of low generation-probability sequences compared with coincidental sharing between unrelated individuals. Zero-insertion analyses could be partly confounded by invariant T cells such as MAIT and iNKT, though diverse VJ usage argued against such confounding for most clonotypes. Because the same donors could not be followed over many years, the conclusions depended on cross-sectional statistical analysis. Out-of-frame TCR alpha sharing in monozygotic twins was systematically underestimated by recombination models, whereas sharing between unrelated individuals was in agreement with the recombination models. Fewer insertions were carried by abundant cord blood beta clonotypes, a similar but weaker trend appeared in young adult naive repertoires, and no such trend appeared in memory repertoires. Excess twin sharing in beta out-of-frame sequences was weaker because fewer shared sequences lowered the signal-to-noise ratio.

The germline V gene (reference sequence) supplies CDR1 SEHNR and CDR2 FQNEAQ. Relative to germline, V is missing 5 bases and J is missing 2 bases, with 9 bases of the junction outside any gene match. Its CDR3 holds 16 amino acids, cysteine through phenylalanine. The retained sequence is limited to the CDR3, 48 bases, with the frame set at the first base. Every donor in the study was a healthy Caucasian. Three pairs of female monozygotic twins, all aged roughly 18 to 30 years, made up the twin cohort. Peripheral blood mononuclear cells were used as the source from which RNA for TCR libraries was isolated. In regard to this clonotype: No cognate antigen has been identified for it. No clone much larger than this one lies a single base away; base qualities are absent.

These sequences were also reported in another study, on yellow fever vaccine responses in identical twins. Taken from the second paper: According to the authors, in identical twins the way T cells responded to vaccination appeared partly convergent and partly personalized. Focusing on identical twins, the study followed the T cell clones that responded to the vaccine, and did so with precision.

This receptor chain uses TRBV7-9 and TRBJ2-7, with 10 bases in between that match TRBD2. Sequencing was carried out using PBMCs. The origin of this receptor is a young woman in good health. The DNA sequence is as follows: TGTGCCAGCAGCCTTCTTCCCGGGACTAGCGCCTACGAGCAGTACTTC. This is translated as CASSLLPGTSAYEQYF.